The TCR beta chain described here comes from a study of cytomegalovirus exposure and HLA in healthy donors. Trimming removed 7 bases from V and 0 bases from J, with 15 bases in between. CDR1 is LNHDA and CDR2 is SQIVND in the germline V gene (reference sequence). This CDR3 comprises 15 residues. It was with 60 Vbeta and 13 Jbeta primers that the PCR ran. TCRdb's table, derived via immunoSEQ multiplex PCR, lists solely in-frame clones and lacks some. Among 110,000 to 150,000 clones, 75% to 80% were seen once, and the ten largest hold about 5.3%. The sequencing input was PBMCs. This sequence originates from a woman aged 45-59 years in good health and CMV-seronegative. V gene TRBV19 combines with J gene TRBJ1-2; D ambiguous. In nucleotides, the CDR3 is TGTGCCAGTATTAAAGGACCGGGAGCTAACTATGGCTACACCTTC. The encoded protein is CASIKGPGANYGYTF. Filled out from reference TRBV19 and TRBJ1-2, the complete variable domain reads DGGITQSPKYLFRKEGQNVTLSCEQNLNHDAMYWYRQDPGQGLRLIYYSQIVNDFQKGDIAEGYSVSREKKESFPLTVTSAQKNPTAFYLCASIKGPGANYGYTFGSGTRLTVV.